This T cell receptor (beta chain) originates from a study of blood T cell repertoires in COVID-19. Overall study: Sample material is recorded as cDNA or gDNA derived from T cells, B-cell-depleted T cells, or PBMCs.

Authors' analysis steps: For nucleated cells, counts were estimated from reference gene primer amplification. Sequencing was performed with immunoSEQ multiplex PCR; in TCRdb, only in-frame clones are kept and a portion is missing. That table supplies the V and J calls and clone size; D and trimming were determined from the DNA. This sample has 250,000 or so clones, with about 90% found just once. Enrolled through a virtual design, the participants were between 18 and 89 years of age and came from 24 US areas. The sequence was collected from a woman in her thirties or forties who had been exposed to COVID-19. The sequenced sample consisted of PBMCs or T cells enriched from blood (not recorded which).

Here the CDR3 reads CATSGPQGTEAFF. As DNA, the CDR3 is TGTGCCACCAGTGGCCCACAGGGAACTGAAGCTTTCTTT. The rearrangement joins TRBV24-1 to TRBJ1-1; D is possibly TRBD1 (6 bases). Per the germline V gene, CDR1 is KGHDR and CDR2 is SFDVKD. The CDR3 contains 13 residues. The V and J ends lost 5 bases and 5 bases respectively, with 11 bases between them.